This T cell receptor beta chain originates from a study of OX40 agonist ivuxolimab in advanced cancers. Study summary: The dose-escalation group included hepatocellular carcinoma, melanoma, renal cell carcinoma and head and neck cancer.

Study results and limitations: Among the lowest peripheral clonal expansion occurred in 0.1-3.0 mg/kg partial responders. At 0.1 to 3.0 mg/kg, clonal expansion of CD4+ and CD8+ blood T cells had occurred by week 6.

This CDR3 has 13 residues. Germline loops: CDR1 SQVTM, CDR2 ANQGSEA. Trimming took off 6 bases at V and 1 base at J, with 12 bases between the two ends. TCRdb's table, derived via immunoSEQ multiplex PCR, lists solely in-frame clones and lacks some. Of 35,000 to 45,000 clones listed, roughly nine tenths were seen once; the top ten hold approximately 4.6%. Points on this clone: Antigen: not known.

The source material was CD4+ or CD8+ T cells sorted from blood, sampled in a trial of the OX40 agonist ivuxolimab. The V and J genes are TRBV29-1 and TRBJ1-1; perhaps TRBD1 as D (5 bases). This TCR was recovered from an adult with an advanced solid tumor such as melanoma, head and neck, liver or kidney cancer. CDR3 in DNA: TGCAGCGTGGGGGAAGTGGCGAACACTGAAGCTTTCTTT. Its protein is CSVGEVANTEAFF.